The 16 T cell receptor beta chains below all came from one sample that was sequenced in a study of T cell responses to AZD1222 COVID-19 vaccine (dated by TCRdb to the early 2020s). The library was built by means of the immunoSEQ multiplex PCR assay. TCRdb took this table from immuneACCESS and kept in-frame rearrangements with V and J called. Such tables lack part of the clones; where checked against another copy, unresolved V genes explain under half of the gap, and the rest is unexplained. This sample gives 75,000 to 100,000 clones in total; around 84% of them show up just once. The ten largest make up 10% to 15% of the sample. This specimen's time point label, interpreted: baseline before first vaccination. This material consisted of peripheral blood, taken on day 0 of AZD1222 vaccination. The receptors derive from an adult in good health.

The V and J genes are TRBV7-2 and TRBJ2-5, with D unclear. Germline CDR1 reads SGHTA; CDR2 reads FQGNSA. The CDR3 is 14 residues long. V lost 6 bases and J lost 0, with 11 bases in between. CDR3 amino acids: CASRSLGNQETQYF. In DNA form, the CDR3 reads TGTGCCAGCAGATCCCTAGGAAACCAAGAGACCCAGTACTTC.

The chain recombines TRBV9 with TRBJ1-1, with a tentative D call TRBD1 (6 bases). Germline V lookup: CDR1 SGDLS, CDR2 YYNGEE. V was pared by 4 bases and J by 1 base, with 14 bases between. There are 15 residues in the CDR3. The CDR3, as DNA: TGTGCCAGCAGCCCCCAACGACAGGCGAACACTGAAGCTTTCTTT. Its protein is CASSPQRQANTEAFF.

The chain links TRBV6-5 to TRBJ2-1; D uncertain. Trimming took 3 bases from V and 3 from J, leaving 9 bases between them. Germline-derived CDR1 and CDR2 are MNHEY and SVGAGI. This CDR3 contains 14 residues. CDR3 bases: TGTGCCAGCAGTTATAGGGCTAACTACAATGAGCAGTTCTTC. Its protein is CASSYRANYNEQFF.

The chain is built from TRBV24-1 and TRBJ1-5; perhaps TRBD1 as D (5 bases). Trimming left V 12 bases short and J 9 bases short, with 23 bases between. Per germline, CDR1 KGHDR and CDR2 SFDVKD. There are 14 residues in the CDR3. CDR3: CASLSTGPGWPQHF. The CDR3 DNA reads as TGTGCCTCCCTCTCAACAGGTCCCGGGTGGCCCCAGCATTTT.

This chain links TRBV11-3 with TRBJ2-1; D is perhaps TRBD2 (5 bases). Germline CDR1 SGHNT, CDR2 YENEEA. The CDR3 loop spans 15 amino acids. Trimming took off 0 bases at V and 4 bases at J, with 10 bases between the two ends. In DNA, the CDR3 is TGTGCCAGCAGCTTAGATGGGCTAGCTTACAATGAGCAGTTCTTC. Translated: CASSLDGLAYNEQFF.

The chain couples TRBV19 to TRBJ1-2; 11 nucleotides line up with TRBD1. The CDR3 runs 15 residues. V dropped 7 bases and J dropped 7; count of bases not matched to a gene: 11. CDR1 and CDR2 from the germline V gene are LNHDA and SQIVND (reference sequence). This chain's CDR3 is CASTQTRGQGAGYTF. The DNA for the CDR3 is TGTGCCAGTACCCAAACGCGAGGACAGGGGGCTGGCTACACCTTC.

This clone was observed once. The V gene is TRBV5-4, the J gene TRBJ2-5; no definite D call. The CDR3 consists of 12 residues. Germline V lookup: CDR1 SGHNT, CDR2 YYREEE (reference sequence). Trimming cost V 1 base and J 3 bases, with 4 bases left between them. CDR3 region: CASSLPKETQYF. The CDR3 DNA sequence: TGTGCCAGCAGCTTGCCTAAAGAGACCCAGTACTTC.

The gene calls are TRBV7-9 and TRBJ1-5; D remains ambiguous. Germline lookup yields CDR1 SEHNR and CDR2 FQNEAQ (reference sequence). The CDR3 length is 15 residues. Trimming took 1 base from V and 3 from J, leaving 10 bases between them. Here the CDR3 reads CASSLGFGNNQPQHF. The CDR3 DNA is TGTGCCAGCAGCTTAGGGTTTGGGAACAATCAGCCCCAGCATTTT.

This chain uses TRBV29-1 with TRBJ2-1, with TRBD2 as a possible D gene (5 bases). V was shortened by 3 bases and J by 0 bases, with 9 bases between the two germline ends. Per the germline V gene, CDR1 is SQVTM and CDR2 is ANQGSEA. CDR3 size: 14 residues. The CDR3 coding sequence is TGCAGCGTTGAGCGGGTGAGCTCCTACAATGAGCAGTTCTTC. This translates into CSVERVSSYNEQFF.

A single count supports this clone. The rearrangement joins TRBV5-4 to TRBJ2-3, with 8 nucleotides matching TRBD2. Unmatched junction bases numbered 5, after V lost 1 base and J lost 10 bases. The CDR3 totals 13 residues. Looked up from germline, CDR1 is SGHNT and CDR2 is YYREEE (reference sequence). The CDR3 reads CASSLKAGGAQYF. As DNA, the CDR3 is TGTGCCAGCAGCTTGAAGGCGGGGGGTGCGCAGTATTTT.

The CDR3 here is CASSGTGTGGEKLFF. For the CDR3, the DNA is TGTGCCAGTAGTGGAACCGGGACAGGGGGTGAAAAACTGTTTTTT. The rearrangement links TRBV19 to TRBJ1-4, with 11 nucleotides matching TRBD1. Germline CDR1 and CDR2: LNHDA and SQIVND (reference sequence). There are 15 residues in the CDR3. V trimming: 5 bases; J trimming: 7 bases; junction bases outside the gene matches: 6. Complete variable domain (other parts from reference TRBV19 and TRBJ1-4): DGGITQSPKYLFRKEGQNVTLSCEQNLNHDAMYWYRQDPGQGLRLIYYSQIVNDFQKGDIAEGYSVSREKKESFPLTVTSAQKNPTAFYLCASSGTGTGGEKLFFGSGTQLSVL.

This clone was observed a single time. The chain carries TRBV5-4 and TRBJ1-5, with D possibly matching TRBD1 (5 bases). V was clipped by 4 bases and J by 1 base, with 9 bases between them. Germline-derived CDR1 and CDR2 are SGHNT and YYREEE (reference sequence). The CDR3 extends over 14 amino acids. The CDR3 DNA sequence: TGTGCCAGCAGCCCCGGGGGGAGCAATCAGCCCCAGCATTTT. Translation: CASSPGGSNQPQHF.

V usage is TRBV6-1 and J usage is TRBJ1-1; a possible D gene is TRBD1 (5 bases). This CDR3 spans 17 amino acids. Trimming removed 4 bases at V and 1 base at J, with 19 bases between. Germline V CDR1 and CDR2: MNHNS, SASEGT. CDR3 in DNA: TGTGCCAGCAGTGGGACACGGAACGCGGGTTGGAACACTGAAGCTTTCTTT. Protein: CASSGTRNAGWNTEAFF.

The V and J genes are TRBV28 and TRBJ1-5, with TRBD1 as a possible D gene (6 bases). This CDR3 spans 12 amino acids. Trimming removed 9 bases from V and 6 bases from J, with 12 bases in between. The germline gives CDR1 MDHEN, CDR2 SYDVKM. Written as DNA, the CDR3 is TGTGCCAGTACGGGGGCTAGTCAGCCCCAGCATTTT. It yields the protein CASTGASQPQHF.

The J gene is TRBJ1-1, the V gene TRBV7-2, with D possibly TRBD1 on 5 matching bases. The CDR3 is made up of 13 amino acids. Germline CDR1 is SGHTA and CDR2 is FQGNSA. The germline V and J ends were trimmed by 4 bases and 7 bases, with 13 bases remaining between them. The CDR3 region is CASSSHGGGEAFF. CDR3 coding DNA: TGTGCCAGCAGCTCACACGGGGGGGGTGAAGCTTTCTTT. The full variable domain, in which reference TRBV7-2 and TRBJ1-1 provide the parts outside the CDR3, is GAGVSQSPSNKVTEKGKDVELRCDPISGHTALYWYRQSLGQGLEFLIYFQGNSAPDKSGLPSDRFSAERTGGSVSTLTIQRTQQEDSAVYLCASSSHGGGEAFFGQGTRLTVV.

V usage is TRBV5-6 and J usage is TRBJ2-7; D possibly corresponds to TRBD2 (6 bases). Trimming left V 2 bases short and J 9 bases short, with 18 bases between. The CDR3 spans 14 residues. Germline CDR1 SGHDT, CDR2 YYEEEE. CDR3 protein: CASSFGGTSWVQYF. CDR3 sequence (DNA): TGTGCCAGCAGCTTCGGGGGAACCTCCTGGGTGCAGTACTTC.